The 5 T cell receptor beta chains reported below all come from one sample, sequenced in a study of T cells in Graves' hyperthyroidism and ophthalmopathy. Amplified TCR beta CDR3 regions derived from RNA transcripts. Researchers ran a first-round RT-PCR on the TCR CDR3 using the HTBI primer set. TCRdb re-called the multiplex PCR reads with MiXCR, one entry per CDR3 protein. The sample lists 500,000 to 800,000 distinct CDR3 sequences; 45% were seen once. The specimen was peripheral blood or thyroid tissue (not recorded which). These TCRs come from an adult man with Graves' disease, either hyperthyroidism or ophthalmopathy (not recorded which).

The chain employs TRBV2 and TRBJ2-2; no definite D call. The CDR3 extends over 18 amino acids. Per germline, CDR1 SNHLY and CDR2 FYNNEI. Trimming removed 4 bases from V and 4 bases from J, with 22 bases in between. In nucleotides, the CDR3 is TGTGCCAGCAGTGCCGGGCCCATGGGCGGATTAGGCACCGGGGAGCTGTTTTTT. This translates into CASSAGPMGGLGTGELFF.

This clonotype was seen at least ten times. This chain joins TRBV19 and TRBJ1-5; D remains ambiguous. The CDR3 covers 13 residues. Germline V gene data show CDR1 as LNHDA and CDR2 as SQIVND (reference sequence). The V end lost 4 bases, the J end lost 4 bases, and 8 bases lay between the germline ends. The CDR3 region is CASSRAANQPQHF. CDR3 in DNA: TGTGCCAGTAGTAGGGCAGCAAATCAGCCCCAGCATTTT. The full variable domain, its missing parts supplied by reference TRBV19 and TRBJ1-5, is DGGITQSPKYLFRKEGQNVTLSCEQNLNHDAMYWYRQDPGQGLRLIYYSQIVNDFQKGDIAEGYSVSREKKESFPLTVTSAQKNPTAFYLCASSRAANQPQHFGDGTRLSIL.

As for this clonotype: Since a much larger clone is just one base distant, this may be a read error. The V call is TRBV7-9, the J call TRBJ2-7; 11 positions agree with TRBD2. Germline CDR1 and CDR2: SEHNR and FQNEAQ (reference sequence). The junction had 11 bases not matched to a gene; V was cut back by 5 bases and J by 2 bases. The CDR3 extends over 17 amino acids. The CDR3 protein is CASSRDSRLAGTYEQYF. The CDR3 nucleotides read TGTGCCAGCAGCAGAGATTCGAGACTAGCGGGAACCTACGAGCAGTACTTC.

This clonotype was recorded a few times. The rearrangement uses TRBV9 and TRBJ2-7, with 9 bases aligning to TRBD1. The CDR3 sequence is 15 residues long. Losses at the gene ends were 5 bases for V and 5 bases for J; bases not matched to a gene: 11. CDR1 is SGDLS and CDR2 is YYNGEE in the germline V gene. The CDR3 here is CASSPQGGQGNEQYF. CDR3 DNA: TGTGCCAGCAGTCCCCAAGGGGGACAGGGAAACGAGCAGTACTTC.

V gene TRBV7-4 combines with J gene TRBJ2-7, with 7 bases lining up with TRBD1. The CDR3 runs 15 residues. Unmatched junction bases numbered 13, after V lost 6 bases and J lost 5 bases. CDR1 SGHVT and CDR2 SQSDAQ come from the germline V gene. CDR3 residues: CASSPYIRTGDEQYF. CDR3 coding DNA: TGTGCCAGCAGTCCATACATTAGGACAGGAGACGAGCAGTACTTC.